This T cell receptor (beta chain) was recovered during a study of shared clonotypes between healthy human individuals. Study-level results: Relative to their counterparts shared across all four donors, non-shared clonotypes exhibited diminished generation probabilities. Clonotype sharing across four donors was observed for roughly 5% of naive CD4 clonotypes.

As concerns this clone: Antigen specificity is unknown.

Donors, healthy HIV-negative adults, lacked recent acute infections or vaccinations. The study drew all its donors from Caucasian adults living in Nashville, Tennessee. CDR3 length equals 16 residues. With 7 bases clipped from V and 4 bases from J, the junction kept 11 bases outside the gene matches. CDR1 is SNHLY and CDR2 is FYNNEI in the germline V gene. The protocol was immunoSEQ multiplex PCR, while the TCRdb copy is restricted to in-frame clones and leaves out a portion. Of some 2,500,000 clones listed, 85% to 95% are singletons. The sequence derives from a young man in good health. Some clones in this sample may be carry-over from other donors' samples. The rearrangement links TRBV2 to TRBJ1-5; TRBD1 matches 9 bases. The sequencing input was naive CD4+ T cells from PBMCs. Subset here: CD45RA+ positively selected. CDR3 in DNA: TGTGCCAGCACCATTAGGCCCGGGACAGGGAATCAGCCCCAGCATTTT. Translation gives CASTIRPGTGNQPQHF.